These T cell receptor beta chains were read from a single sample in a study of blood T cell repertoires in COVID-19. Clones were sequenced by immunoSEQ multiplex PCR, and TCRdb holds only the in-frame ones, with some missing. The sample has roughly 220,000 clones; roughly 89% are singletons. Sequencing used peripheral blood. Every receptor here comes from a man aged 25 to 45 who had recovered from COVID-19. The CDR3 runs from the conserved cysteine through the conserved F or W. Each record gives: CDR3 DNA, CDR3 protein, V gene, J gene, clone size, D gene. A D gene is named only where the DNA matches it firmly. Size is stated for part of the rows, as once, few or many counts, or as a class when the clone is expanded.

CDR3nt: TGCAGCGTTGAGATCAGGTCCACCTACGAGCAGTACTTC; CDR3aa: CSVEIRSTYEQYF; v_gene: TRBV29-1; j_gene: TRBJ2-7; abundance: .; d_gene: .
CDR3nt: TGTGCCAGCAGTTACCGGCGGGGGCTCACAGATACGCAGTATTTT; CDR3aa: CASSYRRGLTDTQYF; v_gene: TRBV6-2/TRBV6-3; j_gene: TRBJ2-3; abundance: .; d_gene: .
CDR3nt: TGTGCCACCCTGACAGGGTACGATGGCTACACCTTC; CDR3aa: CATLTGYDGYTF; v_gene: TRBV2; j_gene: TRBJ1-2; abundance: .; d_gene: TRBD1
CDR3nt: TGCGCCAGCAGTGGGCCAGGTAGCGGATTCTACGAGCAGTACTTC; CDR3aa: CASSGPGSGFYEQYF; v_gene: TRBV10-1; j_gene: TRBJ2-7; abundance: .; d_gene: .
CDR3nt: TGTGCCAGTAGAAATGAGGGACTAGCGGGGACAGATACGCAGTATTTT; CDR3aa: CASRNEGLAGTDTQYF; v_gene: TRBV19; j_gene: TRBJ2-3; abundance: .; d_gene: TRBD2
CDR3nt: TGTGCCAGTGGAAAGGGGGACAGCTTATACGAGCAGTACTTC; CDR3aa: CASGKGDSLYEQYF; v_gene: TRBV6-5; j_gene: TRBJ2-7; abundance: .; d_gene: TRBD1
CDR3nt: TGTGCCAGTACCGATCGGTTCGGGACCCAGTACTTC; CDR3aa: CASTDRFGTQYF; v_gene: TRBV19; j_gene: TRBJ2-5; abundance: .; d_gene: .
CDR3nt: TGTGCCAGCAGCGATGGAGGGGGCTCCCGGGCGGATACGCAGTATTTT; CDR3aa: CASSDGGGSRADTQYF; v_gene: TRBV9; j_gene: TRBJ2-3; abundance: few; d_gene: .
CDR3nt: TGCGCCAGCAGCGAAGACCACTTAGCCTCCTACGAGCAGTACTTC; CDR3aa: CASSEDHLASYEQYF; v_gene: TRBV4-1; j_gene: TRBJ2-7; abundance: .; d_gene: .
CDR3nt: TGTGCCAGCAGCGTAGGGCTAGCGGACGCCTACGAGCAGTACTTC; CDR3aa: CASSVGLADAYEQYF; v_gene: TRBV9; j_gene: TRBJ2-7; abundance: .; d_gene: TRBD2
CDR3nt: TGTGCCAGCAGTTACACCTACAGGGCCGAAGGGGGCTACACCTTC; CDR3aa: CASSYTYRAEGGYTF; v_gene: TRBV6-2/TRBV6-3; j_gene: TRBJ1-2; abundance: .; d_gene: .
CDR3nt: TGTGCCAGCAGCTACGCCCGGGACAGGATAAACAACTATGGCTACACCTTC; CDR3aa: CASSYARDRINNYGYTF; v_gene: TRBV7-9; j_gene: TRBJ1-2; abundance: .; d_gene: TRBD1
CDR3nt: TGTGCCAGTAGTCCGTACGGGACTACGACACCCCTCCACTTT; CDR3aa: CASSPYGTTTPLHF; v_gene: TRBV19; j_gene: TRBJ1-6; abundance: .; d_gene: .
CDR3nt: TGTGCCAGCAGCTCAGTCGGGCTAGCGGGGGTGACCCAGTACTTC; CDR3aa: CASSSVGLAGVTQYF; v_gene: TRBV11-2; j_gene: TRBJ2-5; abundance: .; d_gene: TRBD2
CDR3nt: TGCGCCAGCAGCTGGGAGGGGAGCTCCTACGAGCAGTACTTC; CDR3aa: CASSWEGSSYEQYF; v_gene: TRBV5-1; j_gene: TRBJ2-7; abundance: .; d_gene: TRBD2
CDR3nt: TGTGCCAGCTCCCCGCTCAGGGCCGAGACCCAGTACTTC; CDR3aa: CASSPLRAETQYF; v_gene: TRBV18; j_gene: TRBJ2-5; abundance: .; d_gene: .
CDR3nt: TGTGCCAGCAGGGTGGACAGGTCGACGGCCAACGTCCTGACTTTC; CDR3aa: CASRVDRSTANVLTF; v_gene: TRBV2; j_gene: TRBJ2-6; abundance: .; d_gene: TRBD1
CDR3nt: TGTGCCAGCACCCGAGCCGGGGGTCCCACTTACACCGGGGAGCTGTTTTTT; CDR3aa: CASTRAGGPTYTGELFF; v_gene: TRBV5-6; j_gene: TRBJ2-2; abundance: .; d_gene: .
CDR3nt: TGCGCCAGCAGTCAATCTTCAGGGATCAGGCCCCAGCATTTT; CDR3aa: CASSQSSGIRPQHF; v_gene: TRBV23-1; j_gene: TRBJ1-5; abundance: .; d_gene: .
CDR3nt: TGTGCCAGCAGTTCTACAGTGCCCTACGAGCAGTACTTC; CDR3aa: CASSSTVPYEQYF; v_gene: TRBV12-3/TRBV12-4; j_gene: TRBJ2-7; abundance: .; d_gene: .
CDR3nt: TGTGCCAGCAGCTTAAATCTCGGACAGGCTGGAAACACCATATATTTT; CDR3aa: CASSLNLGQAGNTIYF; v_gene: TRBV7-9; j_gene: TRBJ1-3; abundance: .; d_gene: TRBD1
CDR3nt: TGCAGTGCTAGAGAGGGGGGAATTGACACCTTC; CDR3aa: CSAREGGIDTF; v_gene: TRBV20-1; j_gene: TRBJ1-2; abundance: .; d_gene: .
CDR3nt: TGTGCCAGCAGCCCTGGAACACAGGGCAATCAGCCCCAGCATTTT; CDR3aa: CASSPGTQGNQPQHF; v_gene: TRBV5-8; j_gene: TRBJ1-5; abundance: .; d_gene: .
CDR3nt: TGTGCCAGCTCCTCACGGGACAGCCCAGCTAACTATGGCTACACCTTC; CDR3aa: CASSSRDSPANYGYTF; v_gene: TRBV18; j_gene: TRBJ1-2; abundance: .; d_gene: TRBD1
CDR3nt: TGTGCCAGCTCGACAGATAGCAATCAGCCCCAGCATTTT; CDR3aa: CASSTDSNQPQHF; v_gene: TRBV18; j_gene: TRBJ1-5; abundance: .; d_gene: .
CDR3nt: TGTGCCAGCACCTTACAGGGAAACACAGCAGATACGCAGTATTTT; CDR3aa: CASTLQGNTADTQYF; v_gene: TRBV6-6; j_gene: TRBJ2-3; abundance: once; d_gene: .
CDR3nt: TGTGCCACCAGTGATTTGGGGGGGGCCGACCTCTCCGAGCAGTACTTC; CDR3aa: CATSDLGGADLSEQYF; v_gene: TRBV24-1; j_gene: TRBJ2-7; abundance: .; d_gene: .
CDR3nt: TGTGCCACCAGCAGGGACAGGGTAGGGCATGAAAAACTGTTTTTT; CDR3aa: CATSRDRVGHEKLFF; v_gene: TRBV15; j_gene: TRBJ1-4; abundance: .; d_gene: TRBD1
CDR3nt: TGTGCCAGTAGTCCCGGGGGGGGCCGGGGCGAGCAGTACTTC; CDR3aa: CASSPGGGRGEQYF; v_gene: TRBV19; j_gene: TRBJ2-7; abundance: once; d_gene: TRBD2
CDR3nt: TGTGCCAGCAGTTACTTACCGGGACAGGGAGACTATGGCTACACCTTC; CDR3aa: CASSYLPGQGDYGYTF; v_gene: TRBV6-5; j_gene: TRBJ1-2; abundance: .; d_gene: TRBD1
CDR3nt: TGCGCCAGCAGCCTAGCGGGAAATCAGCCCCAGCATTTT; CDR3aa: CASSLAGNQPQHF; v_gene: TRBV5-1; j_gene: TRBJ1-5; abundance: few; d_gene: .
CDR3nt: TGTGCCACTGAAGACAGGGGGTATGGGGTGAGGGACTTC; CDR3aa: CATEDRGYGVRDF; v_gene: TRBV2; j_gene: TRBJ2-7; abundance: .; d_gene: TRBD1
CDR3nt: TGCAGCGTTGAAGATCAAAAAGGGGCCGGGGAGCTGTTTTTT; CDR3aa: CSVEDQKGAGELFF; v_gene: TRBV29-1; j_gene: TRBJ2-2; abundance: once; d_gene: .